The next 30 T cell receptor beta chains were all read from a single sample in a study of OX40 agonist ivuxolimab in advanced cancers. Method: immunoSEQ multiplex PCR; TCRdb's copy keeps in-frame clones and lacks some. The repertoire holds around 72,000 clones, with approximately 80% as singletons. This specimen was CD4+ or CD8+ T cells sorted from blood, taken in a trial of the OX40 agonist ivuxolimab. The receptors shown here come from an adult with an advanced solid tumor such as melanoma, head and neck, liver or kidney cancer.

The V gene is TRBV13, the J gene TRBJ2-5; D could derive from TRBD1 or TRBD2 (5 bases each). CDR3 length equals 13 residues. Germline values: CDR1 PRHDT, CDR2 FYEKMQ (reference sequence). V lost 1 base, J lost 6 bases, and 9 bases lay in between. DNA for the CDR3: TGTGCCAGCAGCTTAGATGGGGGAAAGACCCAGTACTTC. Its translation is CASSLDGGKTQYF.

The DNA of the CDR3 is TGCGCCAGCAGCCCGGGACAGGGGGCTGAAAAACTGTTTTTT. It yields the protein CASSPGQGAEKLFF. This chain connects TRBV5-1 to TRBJ1-4; 12 bases line up with TRBD1. Germline lookup yields CDR1 SGHRS and CDR2 YFSETQ. V lost 4 bases to trimming and J lost 7 bases; unmatched junction nucleotides: 2. The CDR3 is made up of 14 amino acids.

Regarding this clone: One end of the junction is discordant with germline, which a read error may explain. V usage is TRBV2 and J usage is TRBJ2-5; D gene uncertain. Looked up from germline, CDR1 is SNHLY and CDR2 is FYNNEI. The CDR3 has 10 amino acids. The CDR3 is CASSEETQYF. The CDR3 nucleotides read TGTGCCAGCAGCGAAGAGACCCAGTACTTC.

This clone showed up just once. The CDR3 here is CASSIGRGTETQYF. CDR3 bases: TGTGCCAGTAGTATCGGTCGGGGGACGGAGACCCAGTACTTC. V usage is TRBV19 and J usage is TRBJ2-5, with TRBD2 as a possible D gene (6 bases). CDR1 is LNHDA, CDR2 SQIVND, per germline (reference sequence). The V gene lost 3 bases and the J gene lost 5 bases, with 13 bases spanning the gap. CDR3 length: 14 amino acids. The whole variable domain, remainder taken from reference TRBV19 and TRBJ2-5, is DGGITQSPKYLFRKEGQNVTLSCEQNLNHDAMYWYRQDPGQGLRLIYYSQIVNDFQKGDIAEGYSVSREKKESFPLTVTSAQKNPTAFYLCASSIGRGTETQYFGPGTRLLVL.

This chain joins TRBV5-1 and TRBJ1-2; D perhaps matches TRBD1 (5 bases). Trimming took off 0 bases at V and 4 bases at J, with 10 bases between the two ends. CDR3 length: 14 residues. Germline V gives CDR1 SGHRS, CDR2 YFSETQ. Written as DNA, the CDR3 is TGCGCCAGCAGCTTGGAGCCGGGGCCCTATGGCTACACCTTC. Its translation is CASSLEPGPYGYTF.

This chain uses TRBV5-1 with TRBJ2-1, with 10 bases aligning to TRBD2. The CDR3 length is 17 residues. Germline assignment: CDR1 SGHRS and CDR2 YFSETQ. V was clipped by 2 bases and J by 6 bases; unmatched bases: 11. This chain's CDR3 is CASSFGASGGRGNEQFF. The CDR3 nucleotides read TGCGCCAGCAGCTTTGGGGCTAGCGGGGGTCGGGGCAATGAGCAGTTCTTC.

The chain recombines TRBV18 with TRBJ2-7; D perhaps matches TRBD2 (6 bases). The CDR3 is 15 amino acids. Trimming left V 3 bases short and J 0 bases short, with 12 bases between. The germline V gene has CDR1 KGHSH and CDR2 LQKENI. The DNA for the CDR3 is TGTGCCAGCTCACCGGGGTCTAGCGTCTCCTACGAGCAGTACTTC. This codes for CASSPGSSVSYEQYF. The full variable domain, rest sourced from reference TRBV18 and TRBJ2-7, is NAGVMQNPRHLVRRRGQEARLRCSPMKGHSHVYWYRQLPEEGLKFMVYLQKENIIDESGMPKERFSAEFPKEGPSILRIQQVVRGDSAAYFCASSPGSSVSYEQYFGPGTRLTVT.

The CDR3 DNA is TGTGCCAGCAGTTCGGCGGGAGGGGTTCACGAGCAGTACTTC. Amino acid sequence: CASSSAGGVHEQYF. The chain links TRBV28 to TRBJ2-7, with TRBD2 matching over 9 bases. This CDR3 is 14 amino acids long. Germline assignment: CDR1 MDHEN and CDR2 SYDVKM. After removal of 4 bases from V and 5 bases from J, the junction contained 6 bases not matched to a gene. Drawing the rest from reference TRBV28 and TRBJ2-7, the complete variable domain is DVKVTQSSRYLVKRTGEKVFLECVQDMDHENMFWYRQDPGLGLRLIYFSYDVKMKEKGDIPEGYSVSREKKERFSLILESASTNQTSMYLCASSSAGGVHEQYFGPGTRLTVT.

V is TRBV18 and J is TRBJ2-1, with D possibly called TRBD1 or TRBD2 (5 bases each). This CDR3 is built from 14 residues. The germline V gene encodes CDR1 KGHSH and CDR2 LQKENI. The V and J ends lost 5 bases and 5 bases respectively, with 13 bases between them. CDR3 protein: CASSARDGDNEQFF. Written as DNA, the CDR3 is TGTGCCAGCTCAGCCCGGGACGGAGACAATGAGCAGTTCTTC.

J is TRBJ2-6 and V is TRBV14; D is possibly TRBD1 (6 bases). This CDR3 has 16 residues. Germline V gene data show CDR1 as SGHDN and CDR2 as FVKESK. V was trimmed by 4 bases and J by 0 bases, leaving 10 bases between them. CDR3 amino acids: CASSPPDSSGANVLTF. The CDR3 nucleotides are TGTGCCAGCAGCCCCCCGGACAGCTCTGGGGCCAACGTCCTGACTTTC.

The chain combines TRBV5-4 with TRBJ1-2, with D perhaps TRBD1 (6 bases). V was pared by 4 bases and J by 6 bases, with 16 bases between. The CDR3 sequence is 14 residues long. In germline, CDR1 is SGHNT, CDR2 YYREEE (reference sequence). Here the CDR3 DNA reads TGTGCCAGCAGCATTGACCAGGGGTTCGATGGCTACACCTTC. Protein sequence: CASSIDQGFDGYTF.

This clone was seen more than once but under ten times. The V call is TRBV9, the J call TRBJ2-3; 8 bases align to TRBD2. The V segment lost 2 bases and the J segment 6 bases; nucleotides outside the gene matches: 11. The CDR3 consists of 16 residues. Per germline, CDR1 SGDLS and CDR2 YYNGEE. The DNA of the CDR3 is TGTGCCAGCAGCGTCTCAGCGGGAGAGGGATCCGATACGCAGTATTTT. This sequence encodes CASSVSAGEGSDTQYF. Supplemented by reference TRBV9 and TRBJ2-3, the full variable domain reads DSGVTQTPKHLITATGQRVTLRCSPRSGDLSVYWYQQSLDQGLQFLIQYYNGEERAKGNILERFSAQQFPDLHSELNLSSLELGDSALYFCASSVSAGEGSDTQYFGPGTRLTVL.

The CDR3 sequence: CASSLFGQGANTGELFF. The CDR3 DNA sequence: TGCGCCAGCAGCTTATTCGGGCAGGGGGCTAACACCGGGGAGCTGTTTTTT. This rearrangement joins TRBV5-1 to TRBJ2-2, with 8 bases aligning to TRBD1. Germline CDR1 is SGHRS and CDR2 is YFSETQ. J was trimmed by 2 bases and V by 2 bases; bases with no gene match: 8. CDR3 length: 17 residues.

The sample holds a few counts of this clone. The J gene is TRBJ1-1, the V gene TRBV27, with D unresolved. Between the trimmed V and J ends, which lost 5 bases and 1 base, there was a span of 8 bases. Germline V gene sequence: CDR1 MNHEY, CDR2 SMNVEV (reference sequence). The CDR3 consists of 13 residues. CDR3 sequence (DNA): TGTGCCAGCAGTCCGAGACAGAACACTGAAGCTTTCTTT. Its translation: CASSPRQNTEAFF.

The chain couples TRBV6-1 to TRBJ1-4; perhaps TRBD1 as D (5 bases). CDR1 is MNHNS and CDR2 is SASEGT in the germline V gene. The germline V and J ends were trimmed by 1 base and 8 bases, with 14 bases remaining between them. The CDR3 loop spans 15 amino acids. The CDR3 coding sequence is TGTGCCAGCAGTGAAGGCGTTGGACACTGGGAAAAACTGTTTTTT. This codes for CASSEGVGHWEKLFF.

This clone has only one observation. CDR3 protein: CASSVESTALSYEQYF. For the CDR3, the DNA is TGTGCCAGCAGCGTAGAGTCGACAGCCCTCTCCTACGAGCAGTACTTC. The V gene is TRBV9, the J gene TRBJ2-7; tentatively, D is TRBD1 (5 bases). Trimming left V 0 bases short and J 0 bases short, with 13 bases between. The germline V gene encodes CDR1 SGDLS and CDR2 YYNGEE. The CDR3 runs to 16 residues.

V is TRBV7-8 and J is TRBJ2-2, with D uncertain. CDR3 length: 14 residues. The V end lost 2 bases, the J end lost 7 bases, and 11 bases lay between the germline ends. CDR1 SGHVS and CDR2 FQNEAQ come from the germline V gene. CDR3 in amino acids: CASSLYTALGELFF. The CDR3 DNA reads TGTGCCAGCAGCTTATATACAGCCCTCGGGGAGCTGTTTTTT. The whole variable domain, filled in from reference TRBV7-8 and TRBJ2-2, reads GAGVSQSPRYKVAKRGQDVALRCDPISGHVSLFWYQQALGQGPEFLTYFQNEAQLDKSGLPSDRFFAERPEGSVSTLKIQRTQQEDSAVYLCASSLYTALGELFFGEGSRLTVL.

The gene calls are TRBV25-1 and TRBJ1-5; D might be TRBD1 (5 bases). CDR3 size: 14 residues. The germline V gene encodes CDR1 MGHDK and CDR2 SYGVNS. V was shortened by 4 bases and J by 7 bases, with 14 bases between the two germline ends. The CDR3 loop is CASSVGGEEQPQHF. The CDR3 region has the DNA TGTGCCAGCAGTGTGGGGGGGGAGGAGCAGCCCCAGCATTTT.

The chain carries TRBV28 and TRBJ2-3; 8 bases fit TRBD2. The germline gives CDR1 MDHEN, CDR2 SYDVKM. There are 16 residues in the CDR3. Trimming removed 4 bases from V and 0 bases from J; junction bases left unmatched: 6. This chain's CDR3 is CASSSRLAGSTDTQYF. CDR3 DNA sequence: TGTGCCAGCAGTTCCCGGTTAGCGGGAAGCACAGATACGCAGTATTTT.

This clone was found a few times. The J gene is TRBJ2-3, the V gene TRBV7-2, with 9 bases matching TRBD2. Trimming took 5 bases from V and 0 from J; bases not matched to a gene: 3. Germline V gene sequence: CDR1 SGHTA, CDR2 FQGNSA. The CDR3 contains 15 residues. CDR3 protein: CASSHTSGSTDTQYF. The CDR3 region has the DNA TGTGCCAGCAGCCATACTAGCGGGAGCACAGATACGCAGTATTTT.

The chain has TRBV5-1 and TRBJ2-6; D unclear. The CDR3 has 15 amino acids. Germline CDR1 reads SGHRS; CDR2 reads YFSETQ. Trimming cost V 4 bases and J 0 bases, with 8 bases left between them. CDR3 in amino acids: CASSPVNSGANVLTF. The CDR3 DNA follows: TGCGCCAGCAGCCCAGTTAACTCTGGGGCCAACGTCCTGACTTTC. Using reference TRBV5-1 and TRBJ2-6 for the parts outside the CDR3, the full variable domain is KAGVTQTPRYLIKTRGQQVTLSCSPISGHRSVSWYQQTPGQGLQFLFEYFSETQRNKGNFPGRFSGRQFSNSRSEMNVSTLELGDSALYLCASSPVNSGANVLTFGAGSRLTVL.

J is TRBJ2-7 and V is TRBV11-2; D call uncertain. The V gene's germline CDR1 is SGHAT and CDR2 FQNNGV. V gave up 2 bases and J gave up 5 bases, with 13 bases separating them. The CDR3 runs to 14 residues. The CDR3 DNA follows: TGTGCCAGCAGCTTATCGCGCTTGCTGGACGAGCAGTACTTC. This encodes CASSLSRLLDEQYF.

V gene TRBV9 combines with J gene TRBJ1-2; D possibly corresponds to TRBD1 (5 bases). Per germline, CDR1 SGDLS and CDR2 YYNGEE. The germline V and J ends were trimmed by 4 bases and 3 bases, with 13 bases remaining between them. The CDR3 is 14 amino acids. Here the CDR3 DNA reads TGTGCCAGCAGCACCGGGACGGATTACTATGGCTACACCTTC. As protein: CASSTGTDYYGYTF. Based on the CDR3 plus reference TRBV9 and TRBJ1-2, the full variable domain is DSGVTQTPKHLITATGQRVTLRCSPRSGDLSVYWYQQSLDQGLQFLIQYYNGEERAKGNILERFSAQQFPDLHSELNLSSLELGDSALYFCASSTGTDYYGYTFGSGTRLTVV.

The V and J genes are TRBV7-2 and TRBJ2-2, with D uncertain. The germline gives CDR1 SGHTA, CDR2 FQGNSA. This CDR3 contains 15 residues. V was clipped by 1 base and J by 6 bases, with 12 bases between them. The CDR3 reads CASSLGTTFPGELFF. The CDR3 bases are TGTGCCAGCAGCTTAGGTACGACGTTTCCCGGGGAGCTGTTTTTT.

The V call is TRBV27, the J call TRBJ1-5, with D possibly matching TRBD1 (5 bases). Germline loops: CDR1 MNHEY, CDR2 SMNVEV (reference sequence). CDR3 size: 14 residues. Trimming pared 6 bases from V and 4 bases from J, leaving 13 bases between. CDR3 DNA sequence: TGTGCCAGCAGGCCGCTCCAGGGAAATCAGCCCCAGCATTTT. Its translation is CASRPLQGNQPQHF.

In this sample, this clone turned up a few times. The genes are TRBV7-9 and TRBJ1-2; possibly TRBD1 for D (5 bases). CDR1 and CDR2 from the germline V gene are SEHNR and FQNEAQ (reference sequence). V was shortened by 1 base and J by 0 bases, with 12 bases between the two germline ends. This CDR3 is 16 amino acids long. The DNA of the CDR3 is TGTGCCAGCAGCTTAGAGGGGATTAGAGCTAACTATGGCTACACCTTC. Translated, it gives CASSLEGIRANYGYTF.

This clone occurred once. The V call is TRBV9, the J call TRBJ2-3; 7 nucleotides agree with TRBD2. The CDR3 loop spans 15 amino acids. V lost 2 bases, J lost 2 bases, and 5 bases stayed unmatched. The germline V gene encodes CDR1 SGDLS and CDR2 YYNGEE. This CDR3 reads CASSVSGYHTDTQYF. In DNA, the CDR3 is TGTGCCAGCAGCGTTAGCGGGTACCACACAGATACGCAGTATTTT.

The chain recombines TRBV18 with TRBJ1-1; D is perhaps TRBD1 (6 bases). Germline CDR1 is KGHSH and CDR2 is LQKENI. The CDR3 runs 14 residues. With 1 base removed from V and 11 bases from J, the gap between germline ends came to 17 bases. Here the CDR3 DNA reads TGTGCCAGCTCACCACTTGAGGGGGGCGCTTATGCTTTCTTT. Protein: CASSPLEGGAYAFF.

The rearrangement joins TRBV28 to TRBJ1-6; D gene unclear. There are 12 residues in the CDR3. Germline V gives CDR1 MDHEN, CDR2 SYDVKM. V was clipped by 5 bases and J by 16 bases, with 15 bases between them. The DNA of the CDR3 is TGTGCCAGCAGTAACCTGTTGGTGGGGCTCCACTTT. This encodes CASSNLLVGLHF.

By sample share, this clone is medium-sized. The chain has TRBV7-9 and TRBJ1-6, with D possibly TRBD1 on 6 matching bases. The V end was cut by 5 bases, the J end by 2 bases, with 10 bases between. Germline lookup yields CDR1 SEHNR and CDR2 FQNEAQ (reference sequence). CDR3 length equals 15 residues. Here the CDR3 reads CASSPGDTYNSPLHF. CDR3 bases: TGTGCCAGCAGCCCTGGGGACACCTATAATTCACCCCTCCACTTT.